Presented here are 2 T cell receptor beta chains from one specimen sequenced in a study of T cells in Graves' hyperthyroidism and ophthalmopathy. The source material, RNA transcripts, was used to amplify TCR beta CDR3 regions. The HTBI primer set served for first-round RT-PCR of the TCR CDR3. TCRdb reanalysed the multiplex PCR reads using MiXCR and keeps one entry per CDR3 protein. The data show 500,000 to 800,000 distinct CDR3 sequences, with roughly 15% seen just once and about an eighth held by the top ten. The specimen sequenced was blood. The receptors come from a woman aged 50 to 60 with Graves' ophthalmopathy.

This sequence joins TRBV25-1 and TRBJ1-2; D is uncertain. Germline V gene data show CDR1 as MGHDK and CDR2 as SYGVNS. This CDR3 has 13 amino acids. The V gene lost 1 base and the J gene lost 14 bases, with 17 bases spanning the gap. CDR3 in amino acids: CASSEWGMEGRTF. For the CDR3, the DNA is TGTGCCAGCAGTGAATGGGGTATGGAGGGTAGAACCTTC.

This clonotype has just a few counts. The chain is built from TRBV20-1 and TRBJ2-1; 7 nucleotides agree with TRBD1. Germline CDR1 reads DFQATT; CDR2 reads SNEGSKA (reference sequence). The CDR3 length is 14 residues. Trimming cost V 3 bases and J 6 bases; bases outside gene matches: 8. The CDR3 loop reads CSASSGQRVNEQFF. CDR3 bases: TGCAGTGCTAGTTCGGGACAGAGGGTCAATGAGCAGTTCTTC.